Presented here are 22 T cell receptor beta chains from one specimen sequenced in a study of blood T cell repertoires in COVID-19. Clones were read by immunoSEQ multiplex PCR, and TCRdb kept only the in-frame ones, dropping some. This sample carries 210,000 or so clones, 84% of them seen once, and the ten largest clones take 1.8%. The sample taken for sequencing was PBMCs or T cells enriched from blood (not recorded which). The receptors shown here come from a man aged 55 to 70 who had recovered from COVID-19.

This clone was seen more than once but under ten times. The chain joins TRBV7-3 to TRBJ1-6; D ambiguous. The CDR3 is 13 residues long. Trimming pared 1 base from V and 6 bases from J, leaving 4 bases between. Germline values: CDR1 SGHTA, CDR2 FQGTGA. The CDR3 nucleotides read TGTGCCAGCAGCTTAAACTCTAATTCACCCCTCCACTTT. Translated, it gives CASSLNSNSPLHF.

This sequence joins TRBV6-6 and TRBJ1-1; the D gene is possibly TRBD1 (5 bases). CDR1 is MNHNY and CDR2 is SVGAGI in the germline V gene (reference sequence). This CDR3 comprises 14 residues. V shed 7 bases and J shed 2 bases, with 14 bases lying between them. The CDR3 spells CASTYPGGNTEAFF. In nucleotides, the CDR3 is TGTGCCAGCACCTACCCGGGGGGTAACACTGAAGCTTTCTTT.

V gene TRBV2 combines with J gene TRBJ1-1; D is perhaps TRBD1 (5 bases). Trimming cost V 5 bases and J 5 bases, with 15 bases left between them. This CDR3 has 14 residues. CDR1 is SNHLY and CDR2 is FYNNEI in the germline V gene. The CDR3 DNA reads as TGTGCCAGCAGTACTCAGGGAGGAATTACTGAAGCTTTCTTT. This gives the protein CASSTQGGITEAFF.

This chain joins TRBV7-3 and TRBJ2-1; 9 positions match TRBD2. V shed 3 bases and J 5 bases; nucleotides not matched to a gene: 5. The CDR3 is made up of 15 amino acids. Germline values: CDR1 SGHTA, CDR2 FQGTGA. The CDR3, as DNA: TGTGCCAGCAGCTTTGGACTAGCGACGCACAATGAGCAGTTCTTC. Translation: CASSFGLATHNEQFF. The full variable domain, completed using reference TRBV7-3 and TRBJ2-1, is GAGVSQTPSNKVTEKGKYVELRCDPISGHTALYWYRQSLGQGPEFLIYFQGTGAADDSGLPNDRFFAVRPEGSVSTLKIQRTERGDSAVYLCASSFGLATHNEQFFGPGTRLTVL.

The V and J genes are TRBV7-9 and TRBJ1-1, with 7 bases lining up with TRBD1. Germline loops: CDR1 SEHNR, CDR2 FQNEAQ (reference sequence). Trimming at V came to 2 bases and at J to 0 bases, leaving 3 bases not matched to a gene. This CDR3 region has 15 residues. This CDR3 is CASSLMGQLNTEAFF. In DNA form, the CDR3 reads TGTGCCAGCAGCTTAATGGGACAGCTGAACACTGAAGCTTTCTTT.

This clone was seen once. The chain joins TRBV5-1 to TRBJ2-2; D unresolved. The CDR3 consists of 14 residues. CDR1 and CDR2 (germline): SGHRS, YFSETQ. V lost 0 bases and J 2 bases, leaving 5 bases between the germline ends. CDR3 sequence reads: CASSLGRNTGELFF. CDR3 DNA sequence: TGCGCCAGCAGCTTGGGTAGAAACACCGGGGAGCTGTTTTTT. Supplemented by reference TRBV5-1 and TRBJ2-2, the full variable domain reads KAGVTQTPRYLIKTRGQQVTLSCSPISGHRSVSWYQQTPGQGLQFLFEYFSETQRNKGNFPGRFSGRQFSNSRSEMNVSTLELGDSALYLCASSLGRNTGELFFGEGSRLTVL.

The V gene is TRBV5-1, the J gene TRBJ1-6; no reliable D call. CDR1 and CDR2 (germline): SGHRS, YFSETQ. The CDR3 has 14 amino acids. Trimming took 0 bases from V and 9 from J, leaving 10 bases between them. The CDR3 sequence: CASSLDGYGSPLHF. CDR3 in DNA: TGCGCCAGCAGCTTGGACGGGTACGGTTCACCCCTCCACTTT.

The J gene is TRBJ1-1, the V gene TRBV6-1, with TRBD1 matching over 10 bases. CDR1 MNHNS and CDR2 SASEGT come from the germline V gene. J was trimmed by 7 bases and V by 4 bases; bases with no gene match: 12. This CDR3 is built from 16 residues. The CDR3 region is CASSGPTGGARGEAFF. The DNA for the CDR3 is TGTGCCAGCAGTGGTCCGACAGGGGGCGCTAGAGGTGAAGCTTTCTTT.

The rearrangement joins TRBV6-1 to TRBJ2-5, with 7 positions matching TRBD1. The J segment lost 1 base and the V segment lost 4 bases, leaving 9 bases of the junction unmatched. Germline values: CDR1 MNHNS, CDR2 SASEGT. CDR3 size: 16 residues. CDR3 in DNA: TGTGCCAGCAGTGTAAGCCCAGGGGGAATCCAAGAGACCCAGTACTTC. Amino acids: CASSVSPGGIQETQYF.

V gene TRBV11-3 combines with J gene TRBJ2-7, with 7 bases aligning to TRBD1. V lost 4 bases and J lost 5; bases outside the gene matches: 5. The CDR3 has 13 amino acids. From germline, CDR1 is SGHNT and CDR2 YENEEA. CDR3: CASSYRGSDEQYF. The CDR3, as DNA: TGTGCCAGCAGCTACAGGGGTTCAGACGAGCAGTACTTC.

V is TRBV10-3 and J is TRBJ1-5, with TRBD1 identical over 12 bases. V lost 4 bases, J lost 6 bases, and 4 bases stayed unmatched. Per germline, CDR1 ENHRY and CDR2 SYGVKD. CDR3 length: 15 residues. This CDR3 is CAISVGTGGSQPQHF. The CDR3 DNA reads TGTGCCATCAGTGTCGGGACAGGGGGCAGTCAGCCCCAGCATTTT.

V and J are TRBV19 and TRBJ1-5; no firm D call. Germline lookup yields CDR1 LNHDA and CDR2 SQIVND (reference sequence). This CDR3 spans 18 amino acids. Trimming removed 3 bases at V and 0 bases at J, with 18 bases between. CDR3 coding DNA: TGTGCCAGTAGTATCGGCGGAGGGAAAAGTTATAGCAATCAGCCCCAGCATTTT. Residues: CASSIGGGKSYSNQPQHF.

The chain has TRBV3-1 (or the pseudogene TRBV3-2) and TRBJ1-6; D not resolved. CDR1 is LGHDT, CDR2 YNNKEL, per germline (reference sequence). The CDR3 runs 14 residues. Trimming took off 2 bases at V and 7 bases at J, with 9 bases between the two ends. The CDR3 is CASSQSGGNSPLHF. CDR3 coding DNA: TGTGCCAGCAGCCAATCGGGAGGGAATTCACCCCTCCACTTT.

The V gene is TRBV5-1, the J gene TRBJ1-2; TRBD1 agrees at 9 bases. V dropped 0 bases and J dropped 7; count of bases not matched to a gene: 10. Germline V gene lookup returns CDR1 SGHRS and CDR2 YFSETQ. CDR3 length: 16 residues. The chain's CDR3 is CASSLEVGDRVGGYTF. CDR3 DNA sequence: TGCGCCAGCAGCTTGGAAGTCGGGGACAGGGTAGGTGGCTACACCTTC.

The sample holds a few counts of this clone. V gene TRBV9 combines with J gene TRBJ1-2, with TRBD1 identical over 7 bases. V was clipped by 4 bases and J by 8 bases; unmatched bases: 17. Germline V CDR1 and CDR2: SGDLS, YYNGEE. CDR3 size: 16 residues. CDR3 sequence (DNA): TGTGCCAGCAGCTACATATTCCCGGGACAGTCCTTCGGCTACACCTTC. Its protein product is CASSYIFPGQSFGYTF.

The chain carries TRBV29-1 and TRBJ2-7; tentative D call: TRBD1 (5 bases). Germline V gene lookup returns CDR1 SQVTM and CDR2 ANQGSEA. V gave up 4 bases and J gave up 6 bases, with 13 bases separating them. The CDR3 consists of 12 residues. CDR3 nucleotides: TGCAGCGTTGGTACGGACACGGCCGAGCAGTACTTC. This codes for CSVGTDTAEQYF.

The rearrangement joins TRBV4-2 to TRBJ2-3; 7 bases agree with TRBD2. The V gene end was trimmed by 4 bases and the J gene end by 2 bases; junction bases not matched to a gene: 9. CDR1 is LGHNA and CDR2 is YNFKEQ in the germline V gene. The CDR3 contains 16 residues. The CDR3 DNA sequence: TGTGCCAGCAGCCCTACCGCCGGGAGGATCACAGATACGCAGTATTTT. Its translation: CASSPTAGRITDTQYF.

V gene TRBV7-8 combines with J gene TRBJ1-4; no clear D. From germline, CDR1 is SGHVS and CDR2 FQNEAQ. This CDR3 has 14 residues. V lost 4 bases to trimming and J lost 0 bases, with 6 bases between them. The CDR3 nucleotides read TGTGCCAGCAGCTCAGAAGCAACTAATGAAAAACTGTTTTTT. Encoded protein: CASSSEATNEKLFF.

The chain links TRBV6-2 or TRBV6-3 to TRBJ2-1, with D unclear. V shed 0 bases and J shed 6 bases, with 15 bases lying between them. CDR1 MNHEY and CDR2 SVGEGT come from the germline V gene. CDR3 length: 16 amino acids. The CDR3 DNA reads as TGTGCCAGCAGTTACTCGAGTCGGAGCCAGACCAATGAGCAGTTCTTC. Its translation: CASSYSSRSQTNEQFF.

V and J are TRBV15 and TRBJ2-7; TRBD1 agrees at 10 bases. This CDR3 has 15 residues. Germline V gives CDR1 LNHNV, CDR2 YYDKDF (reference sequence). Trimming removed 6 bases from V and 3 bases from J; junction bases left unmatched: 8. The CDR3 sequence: CATSGEDRGIYEQYF. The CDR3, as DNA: TGTGCCACCAGTGGCGAGGACAGGGGGATCTACGAGCAGTACTTC. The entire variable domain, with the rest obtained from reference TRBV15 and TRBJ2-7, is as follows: DAMVIQNPRYQVTQFGKPVTLSCSQTLNHNVMYWYQQKSSQAPKLLFHYYDKDFNNEADTPDNFQSRRPNTSFCFLDIRSPGLGDTAMYLCATSGEDRGIYEQYFGPGTRLTVT.

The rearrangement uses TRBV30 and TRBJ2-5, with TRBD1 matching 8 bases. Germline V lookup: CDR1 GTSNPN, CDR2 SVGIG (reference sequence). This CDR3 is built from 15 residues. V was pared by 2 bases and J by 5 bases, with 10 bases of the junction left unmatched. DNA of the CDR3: TGTGCCTGGAGTAATTTGCAGGGGGCGAGGGAGACCCAGTACTTC. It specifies CAWSNLQGARETQYF.

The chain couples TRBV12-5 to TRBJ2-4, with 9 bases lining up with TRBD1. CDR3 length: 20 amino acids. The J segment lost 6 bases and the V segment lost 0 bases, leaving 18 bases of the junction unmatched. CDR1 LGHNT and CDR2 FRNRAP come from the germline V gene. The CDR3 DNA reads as TGTGCTAGTGGTTTGGTACCCGAATACTGGGTGGGACAGGGTTTAAACATTCAGTACTTC. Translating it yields CASGLVPEYWVGQGLNIQYF.